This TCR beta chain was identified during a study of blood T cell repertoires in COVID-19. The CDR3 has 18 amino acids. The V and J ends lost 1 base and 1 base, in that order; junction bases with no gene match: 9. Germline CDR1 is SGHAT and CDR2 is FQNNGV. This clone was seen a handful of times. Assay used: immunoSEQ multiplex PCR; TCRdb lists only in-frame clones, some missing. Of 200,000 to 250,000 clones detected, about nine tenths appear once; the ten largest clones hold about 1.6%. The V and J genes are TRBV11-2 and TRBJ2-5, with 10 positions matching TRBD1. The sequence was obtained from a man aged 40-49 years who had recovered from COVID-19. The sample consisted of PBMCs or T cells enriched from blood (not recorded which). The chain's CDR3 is CASSLVGTGDRGQETQYF. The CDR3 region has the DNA TGTGCCAGCAGCTTAGTGGGGACGGGGGACAGGGGCCAAGAGACCCAGTACTTC.